This TCR beta chain stems from a study of shared clonotypes between healthy human individuals. Study outcomes and limitations: Shared across a handful of donors were 4% to 5% of the naive CD4 clonotypes. Since donors were few, the genetic and exposure-history diversity represented was limited.

Concerning this clone: Its antigen is as yet unknown.

The split of CD4+ cells yielded CD45RA+ naive and CD45RA-negative memory subsets. Libraries were prepared by immunoSEQ multiplex PCR; TCRdb keeps only in-frame clonotypes and omits some of them. The sample contains 2 million to 3 million clones, roughly 93% of which appear only once. This clonotype originated in a man in his late teens or twenties in good health. Some clones in this sample may be carry-over from other donors' samples. Sequenced: naive CD4+ T cells from PBMCs. Subset specified: CD45RA+ positively selected.

CDR3: CASSGRTVLGETQYF. In nucleotides, the CDR3 is TGTGCCAGCAGCGGAAGGACAGTCCTAGGGGAGACCCAGTACTTC. The chain is built from TRBV7-2 and TRBJ2-5; a weak D match, TRBD1 (6 bases). Per the germline V gene, CDR1 is SGHTA and CDR2 is FQGNSA. Trimming left V 5 bases short and J 5 bases short, with 18 bases between. This CDR3 comprises 15 residues.